These T cell receptor beta chains were read from a single sample in a study of T-cell reconstitution after alpha-beta-depleted transplantation in children. TCRdb recomputed calls from the PCR reads with MiXCR, one row per CDR3 protein. In the table there are some 220,000 distinct CDR3 sequences, 11% of which are singletons. The source was PBMCs, collected before TCRalphabeta/CD19-depleted stem cell transplant. The receptors shown here come from a child under two years old with acute myeloid leukemia, due to receive a stem cell transplant. Both conserved end residues are part of each CDR3. D genes are given only for firm matches. A row's size may be missing; if present it is once, few, many or a size class.

abundance	j_gene	d_gene	v_gene	CDR3nt	CDR3aa
-	TRBJ1-1	TRBD1	TRBV4-1	TGCGCCAGCAGCCAAGATCGGTCAGGGGGTACTGAAGCTTTCTTT	CASSQDRSGGTEAFF
many	TRBJ2-1	TRBD1	TRBV24-1	TGTGCCACCAGTGATTTGCCGACAGGGGACAATGAGCAGTTCTTC	CATSDLPTGDNEQFF
many	TRBJ2-7	TRBD1	TRBV28	TGTGCCAGCAGTTCCCCGGGACAGGGCACTTACGAGCAGTACTTC	CASSSPGQGTYEQYF
many	TRBJ1-3	-	TRBV6-2/TRBV6-3	TGTGCCAGCAGTTACTCGTCGCAGGGGACTACTGGAAACACCATATATTTT	CASSYSSQGTTGNTIYF
many	TRBJ2-3	TRBD2	TRBV27	TGTGCCAGCAGTCGGTGGGGCGGGAGACGTGCAGATACGCAGTATTTT	CASSRWGGRRADTQYF
many	TRBJ1-1	-	TRBV19	TGTGCCAGTTCCATTCGGGAGCCGGGGAACACTGAAGCTTTCTTT	CASSIREPGNTEAFF
-	TRBJ2-5	-	TRBV5-1	TGCGCCCGCAGCTTGGCTGGAGAGACCCAGTACTTC	CARSLAGETQYF
many	TRBJ1-5	-	TRBV20-1	TGCAGTGCTAGTAGGCCTCATCAGCCCCAGCATTTT	CSASRPHQPQHF
-	TRBJ2-2	-	TRBV5-1	TGCGCCAGCATGGAAATTATGAGCACCGGGGAGCTGTTTTTT	CASMEIMSTGELFF
many	TRBJ2-7	TRBD2	TRBV27	TGTGCCAGCAGACTTCGACTAGCGGCCTACGAGCAGTACTTC	CASRLRLAAYEQYF
many	TRBJ1-5	-	TRBV12-3/TRBV12-4	TGTGCCAGCAGTTTAGGGGTCAGGGGGCCCCAGCATTTT	CASSLGVRGPQHF
many	TRBJ2-1	TRBD2	TRBV7-8	TGTGCCAGCAGCTTAATGGTCGCTTTGACTAGCGGGAGAGGGAATGAGCAGTTCTTC	CASSLMVALTSGRGNEQFF
-	TRBJ2-2	TRBD1	TRBV3-1	TGTGCCACCTGCCAAGAAGGACAGGCATTTCCGAACACCGGGGAGCTGTTTTTT	CATCQEGQAFPNTGELFF
many	TRBJ2-3	TRBD2	TRBV11-2	TGTGCCAGCAGCTTATGGACTAGCGGCACAGATACGCAGTATTTT	CASSLWTSGTDTQYF
many	TRBJ2-5	TRBD1	TRBV12-3/TRBV12-4	TGTGCCAGCAGTGCCCGACAGGGGCGAACCCAAGAGACCCAGTACTTC	CASSARQGRTQETQYF
many	TRBJ1-5	-	TRBV12-3/TRBV12-4	TGTGCCAGCGTCCGGGGTAGCAATCAGCCCCAGCATTTT	CASVRGSNQPQHF
many	TRBJ2-3	-	TRBV3-1	TGTGCCAGCAGCCGGCCTGAGGGGCCAGATACGCAGTATTTT	CASSRPEGPDTQYF
many	TRBJ1-5	-	TRBV11-2	TGTGCCAGCAGCTCCGGCCTCAATCAGCCCCAGCATTTT	CASSSGLNQPQHF
many	TRBJ2-1	-	TRBV11-2	TGTGCCAGCAGCTTAGAGATATATGAGCAGTTCTTC	CASSLEIYEQFF
many	TRBJ2-7	-	TRBV2	TGTGCCAGCGGATCCGACTACGAGCAGTACTTC	CASGSDYEQYF
many	TRBJ2-1	TRBD2	TRBV7-2	TGTGCCAGCAGCCGACCGGGACTAGCGAAAAATGAGCAGTTCTTC	CASSRPGLAKNEQFF
many	TRBJ2-3	TRBD2	TRBV7-3	TGTGCCAGCAGGTCTAGCGGGACAGATACGCAGTATTTT	CASRSSGTDTQYF